This entry features one TCR beta chain sequence. As yet, its antigen is unknown. The CDR3 extends over 15 amino acids. Germline CDR1 SGHRS, CDR2 YFSETQ. V shed 0 bases and J shed 0 bases, with 10 bases lying between them. A sample-barcoded 5' primer and a J-beta primer mix were used in a second PCR of about 7 to 11 cycles. A tag from a template-switch adaptor with 12 random nucleotides marked each cDNA molecule. In TCRdb, the 5' RACE reads were re-called with MiXCR into one record per CDR3 protein. This sample has around 650,000 distinct CDR3 sequences, with approximately 40% found just once. This entry is derived from a study of blood T cells in healthy people across ages. Findings of the study overall: Naive CD4+ cells and diversity were both higher in long-lived donors than in aged donors. Per million T cells, TCR beta diversity dropped roughly linearly as age increased. Strong correlation was found linking TCR beta diversity to naive T cell percentage.

The sequence came from a man at least 80 years old in good health. V usage is TRBV5-1 and J usage is TRBJ2-7; no clear D gene. Specimen: blood. The CDR3 nucleotides read TGCGCCAGCAGCTTGGGTGGACGGTCCTCCTACGAGCAGTACTTC. Translated, it gives CASSLGGRSSYEQYF.